This T cell receptor beta chain was profiled in a study of T-cell memory formation after mild COVID-19. General study results and limits: Among contracting clones, CD4+ were mainly CM/EM and CD8+ enriched in EMRA. Memory sampled before infection contained some responding clones, suggesting cross-reactive memory joined. Clones contracting across day 15 to 85 had a balanced CD4/CD8 profile; later expanding clones leaned CD4+.

CDR1 and CDR2 from the germline V gene are MNHEY and SVGEGT. CDR3 size: 13 residues. J gave up 6 bases and V 6 bases, and 5 bases lay outside the gene matches. With respect to this clonotype: What it binds is not known.

TCRdb re-called the 5' RACE reads through MiXCR, storing one row per CDR3 protein. The repertoire holds about 390,000 distinct CDR3 sequences, with around a fifth as singletons. J is TRBJ2-3 and V is TRBV6-2 or TRBV6-3, with 8 positions matching TRBD1. The sample comprised PBMCs or a T cell subset sorted from them (not recorded which). The sequence came from an adult woman who had mild COVID-19 (a few samples of this study predate the infection). Cell type and time point are not known. The CDR3 nucleotides read TGTGCCAGCAGCAGGACAGGGTTTGATACGCAGTATTTT. Its protein is CASSRTGFDTQYF.